These 26 T cell receptor beta chains were all obtained from the same sample, sequenced in a study of T cell responses to AZD1222 COVID-19 vaccine. The table came from immunoSEQ multiplex PCR; TCRdb's copy has only in-frame clones and leaves some out. This sample has around 180,000 clones, with 85% to 90% found just once. The starting material was peripheral blood, obtained on day 0 of AZD1222 vaccination. The receptors here all came from an adult in good health.

The V gene is TRBV19, the J gene TRBJ1-2; 7 bases fit TRBD1. The CDR3 length is 14 residues. V gave up 5 bases and J gave up 3 bases; unmatched junction bases: 6. CDR1 and CDR2 (germline): LNHDA, SQIVND (reference sequence). CDR3 amino acids: CASSLGGQYYGYTF. The CDR3, as DNA: TGTGCCAGTAGTTTAGGGGGCCAGTACTATGGCTACACCTTC. The full variable domain, completed using reference TRBV19 and TRBJ1-2, is DGGITQSPKYLFRKEGQNVTLSCEQNLNHDAMYWYRQDPGQGLRLIYYSQIVNDFQKGDIAEGYSVSREKKESFPLTVTSAQKNPTAFYLCASSLGGQYYGYTFGSGTRLTVV.

V usage is TRBV7-9 and J usage is TRBJ1-5; 7 bases align to TRBD1. This CDR3 has 16 amino acids. Unmatched junction bases numbered 16, after V lost 2 bases and J lost 12 bases. Germline CDR1 is SEHNR and CDR2 is FQNEAQ (reference sequence). DNA for the CDR3: TGTGCCAGCAGCTTAAACTTGGGACAGCACCTCGTTGTCCAGCATTTT. Its translation is CASSLNLGQHLVVQHF.

V gene TRBV19 combines with J gene TRBJ2-6; possible D gene TRBD2, 5 bases. This CDR3 is 15 amino acids long. V lost 5 bases and J lost 1, with 9 bases in between. Germline V gives CDR1 LNHDA, CDR2 SQIVND (reference sequence). The CDR3: CASSLRGSGANVLTF. The CDR3 DNA follows: TGTGCCAGTAGTCTACGGGGATCTGGGGCCAACGTCCTGACTTTC.

The rearrangement joins TRBV30 to TRBJ2-6; TRBD1 matches 9 bases. CDR3 length: 17 amino acids. The germline gives CDR1 GTSNPN, CDR2 SVGIG (reference sequence). J lost 0 bases, V lost 1 base, and 4 bases had no gene match. The DNA for the CDR3 is TGTGCCTGGAGTGGGGACAGGGTACTCTCTGGGGCCAACGTCCTGACTTTC. Protein product: CAWSGDRVLSGANVLTF.

The CDR3 DNA is TGTGCCAGCAGTTACTCTCCTGGGACAGGGAGGACTGAAGCTTTCTTT. It specifies CASSYSPGTGRTEAFF. V and J are TRBV6-2 or TRBV6-3 and TRBJ1-1, with 9 bases that match TRBD1. The CDR3 loop spans 16 amino acids. Germline CDR1 MNHEY, CDR2 SVGEGT. The V and J ends lost 0 bases and 5 bases, in that order; junction bases with no gene match: 7.

J is TRBJ2-7 and V is TRBV11-2; no reliable D call. There are 12 residues in the CDR3. Germline loops: CDR1 SGHAT, CDR2 FQNNGV. V lost 0 bases, J lost 5 bases, and 5 bases lay in between. This CDR3 reads CASSLDSNEQYF. For the CDR3, the DNA is TGTGCCAGCAGCTTAGATTCGAACGAGCAGTACTTC.

Points on this clone: At the DNA level, this CDR3 is encoded by other sequences in the same sample as well. The J gene is TRBJ1-6, the V gene TRBV27, with D unclear. The CDR3 sequence is 12 residues long. V lost 5 bases to trimming and J lost 5 bases, with 4 bases between them. CDR1 MNHEY and CDR2 SMNVEV come from the germline V gene (reference sequence). As DNA, the CDR3 is TGTGCCAGCAGTCTGAATAATTCACCCCTCCACTTT. Its protein is CASSLNNSPLHF.

This chain joins TRBV30 and TRBJ2-1; D might be TRBD1 (6 bases). The germline V gene encodes CDR1 GTSNPN and CDR2 SVGIG (reference sequence). The CDR3 loop spans 10 amino acids. V lost 5 bases, J lost 10 bases, and 9 bases lay in between. The CDR3 protein is CAWERGEQFF. The CDR3 region has the DNA TGTGCCTGGGAAAGGGGGGAGCAGTTCTTC.

The V call is TRBV18, the J call TRBJ2-2, with D possibly being TRBD2 (5 bases). Trimming took off 2 bases at V and 0 bases at J, with 22 bases between the two ends. CDR1 KGHSH and CDR2 LQKENI come from the germline V gene. This CDR3 contains 20 residues. The DNA of the CDR3 is TGTGCCAGCTCACCATCTGGGCGGCGGAGGCAGGACCCGAACACCGGGGAGCTGTTTTTT. It yields the protein CASSPSGRRRQDPNTGELFF.

The chain has TRBV10-2 and TRBJ2-2; unclear D gene. V lost 3 bases and J lost 4, with 6 bases in between. Germline V gene sequence: CDR1 WSHSY, CDR2 SAAADI. This CDR3 comprises 13 residues. The CDR3 DNA follows: TGCGCCAGCAGTGACCTGGGCACCGGGGAGCTGTTTTTT. The encoded protein is CASSDLGTGELFF.

The genes are TRBV4-1 and TRBJ2-1, with 8 nucleotides matching TRBD2. V lost 1 base and J lost 4; bases outside the gene matches: 12. Germline values: CDR1 MGHRA, CDR2 YSYEKL. The CDR3 totals 18 residues. This CDR3 is CASSQGDSAGVGYNEQFF. DNA of the CDR3: TGCGCCAGCAGCCAAGGAGACTCAGCGGGAGTGGGGTACAATGAGCAGTTCTTC.

This chain joins TRBV6-1 and TRBJ2-7; D is ambiguous. The CDR3 loop spans 15 amino acids. Germline CDR1 and CDR2: MNHNS and SASEGT. V was cut by 0 bases and J by 2 bases, with 11 bases left in between. The CDR3 bases are TGTGCCAGCAGTGAAGCGCCGACGGCCGCCTACGAGCAGTACTTC. This sequence encodes CASSEAPTAAYEQYF.

The V gene is TRBV7-3, the J gene TRBJ2-3, with D possibly being TRBD2 (5 bases). The CDR3 length is 13 residues. Trimming pared 7 bases from V and 1 base from J, leaving 9 bases between. The germline V gene encodes CDR1 SGHTA and CDR2 FQGTGA. This chain's CDR3 is CASTPGGTDTQYF. The DNA of the CDR3 is TGTGCCAGCACCCCCGGGGGCACAGATACGCAGTATTTT.

This chain connects TRBV7-2 to TRBJ1-1; possibly TRBD1 for D (6 bases). The CDR3 covers 15 residues. Germline values: CDR1 SGHTA, CDR2 FQGNSA. Trimming left V 2 bases short and J 5 bases short, with 15 bases between. The CDR3 spells CASSLQQGSGTEAFF. CDR3 bases: TGTGCCAGCAGCTTACAACAGGGTTCGGGAACTGAAGCTTTCTTT.

This clone showed up just once. J is TRBJ2-7 and V is TRBV6-6; a weak D match, TRBD1 (5 bases). The CDR3 spans 13 residues. Germline values: CDR1 MNHNY, CDR2 SVGAGI (reference sequence). Trimming pared 9 bases from V and 1 base from J, leaving 13 bases between. The CDR3 coding sequence is TGTGCCAGTGTCGAGACAGCTTCCTACGAGCAGTACTTC. This encodes CASVETASYEQYF.

A single count supports this clone. The genes are TRBV6-5 and TRBJ2-3, with 10 bases aligning to TRBD2. Germline loops: CDR1 MNHEY, CDR2 SVGAGI. V lost 6 bases to trimming and J lost 9 bases; unmatched junction nucleotides: 9. There are 14 residues in the CDR3. The CDR3 DNA is TGTGCCAGCAGCCTTCACAGCGGGGGGGAGACGCAGTATTTT. It specifies CASSLHSGGETQYF.

J is TRBJ1-2 and V is TRBV7-2; 9 bases agree with TRBD1. The CDR3 has 14 amino acids. Germline-derived CDR1 and CDR2 are SGHTA and FQGNSA. The trim removed 4 bases at V and 7 bases at J, leaving 7 bases unmatched. CDR3 loop: CASSSGQGLGGYTF. As DNA, the CDR3 is TGTGCCAGCAGCTCCGGACAGGGGCTTGGTGGCTACACCTTC.

A single count supports this clone. This chain uses TRBV28 with TRBJ1-2, with 8 bases lining up with TRBD1. The CDR3 has 15 amino acids. Germline V gene lookup returns CDR1 MDHEN and CDR2 SYDVKM. V lost 1 base, J lost 7 bases, and 8 bases stayed unmatched. CDR3 DNA sequence: TGTGCCAGCAGTTTATACGACAGGGGTCGGGGTGGCTACACCTTC. Its translation is CASSLYDRGRGGYTF.

The gene calls are TRBV6-5 and TRBJ1-1; no firm D call. Trimming pared 7 bases from V and 7 bases from J, leaving 22 bases between. From germline, CDR1 is MNHEY and CDR2 SVGAGI. The CDR3 length is 15 residues. DNA for the CDR3: TGTGCCAGCACCTCACGCGGTCCCCTCGGGAGTGAAGCTTTCTTT. Residues: CASTSRGPLGSEAFF.

The rearrangement uses TRBV18 and TRBJ2-2, with 9 bases fitting TRBD1. CDR1 is KGHSH and CDR2 is LQKENI in the germline V gene. This CDR3 region has 17 residues. V lost 0 bases, J lost 6 bases, and 8 bases stayed unmatched. The CDR3 loop reads CASSPPGQGGRAGELFF. Here the CDR3 DNA reads TGTGCCAGCTCACCACCGGGACAGGGTGGTCGGGCCGGGGAGCTGTTTTTT.

This clone was observed at least ten times. The V call is TRBV11-2, the J call TRBJ2-5; 7 bases are shared with TRBD1. The CDR3 runs 14 residues. V gave up 4 bases and J gave up 3 bases; unmatched junction bases: 5. CDR1 and CDR2 from the germline V gene are SGHAT and FQNNGV. DNA for the CDR3: TGTGCCAGCAGCTCTGGACAGGTTAAAGAGACCCAGTACTTC. This sequence encodes CASSSGQVKETQYF.

The chain has TRBV7-2 and TRBJ2-1; 7 nucleotides line up with TRBD1. Germline trimming cut 1 base from V and 3 bases from J; bases unmatched to any gene: 6. The CDR3 has 16 amino acids. CDR1 SGHTA and CDR2 FQGNSA come from the germline V gene. The CDR3 spells CASSLGTGGYYNEQFF. CDR3 bases: TGTGCCAGCAGCTTAGGGACAGGAGGATACTACAATGAGCAGTTCTTC.

V and J are TRBV4-1 and TRBJ2-5, with D uncertain. CDR3 size: 14 residues. The V end lost 4 bases, the J end lost 5 bases, and 14 bases lay between the germline ends. Germline loops: CDR1 MGHRA, CDR2 YSYEKL. The DNA of the CDR3 is TGCGCCAGCAGCCGCAACCTAGGGTCGGAGACCCAGTACTTC. This codes for CASSRNLGSETQYF.

The gene calls are TRBV10-3 and TRBJ1-4, with 10 bases that match TRBD1. CDR3 length: 15 amino acids. The V and J ends lost 6 bases and 4 bases, in that order; junction bases with no gene match: 5. Germline values: CDR1 ENHRY, CDR2 SYGVKD. CDR3 region: CAIRGQGGINEKLFF. Written as DNA, the CDR3 is TGTGCCATCAGAGGACAGGGGGGAATTAATGAAAAACTGTTTTTT.

This chain connects TRBV19 to TRBJ1-4, with 8 positions matching TRBD1. This CDR3 spans 16 amino acids. Losses at the gene ends were 3 bases for V and 7 bases for J; bases not matched to a gene: 10. Germline V CDR1 and CDR2: LNHDA, SQIVND (reference sequence). In DNA form, the CDR3 reads TGTGCCAGTAGTATTGGGTCCGGGACAGGCGGTGAAAAACTGTTTTTT. Translation gives CASSIGSGTGGEKLFF.

The chain has TRBV19 and TRBJ1-5, with no clear D. The CDR3 length is 15 residues. From germline, CDR1 is LNHDA and CDR2 SQIVND (reference sequence). The V gene lost 7 bases and the J gene lost 0 bases, with 13 bases spanning the gap. CDR3 DNA: TGTGCCAGTAATTGGGGAGCCAATAGCAATCAGCCCCAGCATTTT. This codes for CASNWGANSNQPQHF.